The TCR beta chain described here comes from a study of blood T cell repertoires in COVID-19. Germline V gives CDR1 MNHEY, CDR2 SMNVEV (reference sequence). Trimming took off 6 bases at V and 7 bases at J, with 22 bases between the two ends. This CDR3 contains 15 residues. This clone was picked up one time. The authors' processing: Reference gene primer amplification yielded estimated nucleated cell counts. This table comes from immunoSEQ multiplex PCR, and its TCRdb copy is limited to in-frame clones, with some not included. The V and J calls and clone size are taken from that table; D and trimming were inferred from the DNA. In the table there are 50,000 to 75,000 clones, about 76% of which are singletons.

Source material: peripheral blood. This clonotype originated in a woman of 80 years or more with acute or convalescent COVID-19. The chain recombines TRBV27 with TRBJ2-7, with TRBD1 as a possible D gene (6 bases). The CDR3 loop is CASSIQQGRPGEQYF. The DNA for the CDR3 is TGTGCCAGCAGCATCCAACAGGGCCGCCCAGGGGAGCAGTACTTC.